This T cell receptor (beta chain) was sequenced during a study of OX40 agonist ivuxolimab in advanced cancers. Study-level background: Ivuxolimab, which targeted the costimulatory receptor OX40 (CD134), was an agonistic, fully human IgG2 monoclonal antibody. Intravenous ivuxolimab was administered to patients every 2 weeks at six dose levels: 0.01, 0.1, 0.3, 1.5, 3 and 10 mg/kg. Of the roughly 52 dose-escalation patients, hepatocellular carcinoma was present in 19, melanoma in some 15, renal cell carcinoma in 9 and head and neck cancer in 9. A male proportion of 82.7% and a mean age of 60 years, ranging from about 23 to 79, were recorded for the dose-escalation cohort. Prior anti-PD-1, anti-PD-L1 or anti-CTLA-4 therapy was permitted, and less than 45% of dose-escalation patients had received checkpoint inhibitors. Partial responses occurred in three dose-escalation patients: two with cutaneous melanoma and one with hepatocellular carcinoma. The point of sequencing TCRbeta in the periphery was to test whether ivuxolimab changed TCR sequence diversity and drove clonal T-cell expansion. The paper covers the monotherapy dose-escalation part of the phase I ivuxolimab trial, which included N = 52 patients. What the work shows at the level of the full study, not this receptor alone: At doses from 0.1 to 3.0 mg/kg, clonal expansion was seen in both CD4+ and CD8+ blood T cells between baseline and week 6. Low levels of normalized T-cell clonal expansion were also seen in some patients who did not respond. After ivuxolimab, more expanded clones were found on average in CD8+ T cells than in CD4+ T cells. In the 0.1-3.0 mg/kg groups, partial responders were among the patients with the lowest normalized peripheral clonal expansion, particularly in CD8+ T cells. Which antigens the clonally expanded peripheral T cells were specific for was not determined.

For sequencing of the TCRbeta CDR3 region, genomic DNA was extracted from the sorted cells. The immunoSEQ Assay was used for sequencing of TCRbeta CDR3 regions. Imported from immuneACCESS, the table was reduced by TCRdb to in-frame sequences with V and J called. These copies leave out some clones; in studies compared against another copy, an unresolved V gene accounts for under half, and the cause of the remainder is not known. Counted in this sample were tens of thousands of clones; roughly 80% of them appeared once. 5.5% to 8.5% of the sample is in the top ten clones. Patients with autoimmune disease history or receiving systemic immunosuppression were excluded from the trial. Peripheral blood for TCR sequencing was collected from all dose cohorts at baseline, on cycle 4 day 1, and on cycle 7 day 1. The samples were taken from a phase I, first-in-human, multicenter, open-label dose-escalation trial of ivuxolimab. The trial enrolled adults with locally advanced or metastatic head and neck squamous cell, hepatocellular, melanoma or renal cell carcinoma. CD4+ and CD8+ T cells were sorted separately from peripheral blood before TCR sequencing.

Deletion took 4 bases off V and 4 bases off J, with a span of 10 bases between the germline ends. In the germline V gene, CDR1 corresponds to SGHTA and CDR2 to FQGNSA. Its CDR3 holds 13 amino acids, cysteine through phenylalanine. Only the CDR3 DNA stays, 39 bases, in frame from base 1. For this clone: The antigen it recognizes is unknown. No quality values exist for individual bases; no much larger clone is one base distant.

The sequences come from CD4+ or CD8+ T cells sorted from blood, collected in a trial of the OX40 agonist ivuxolimab. This sequence originates from an adult with an advanced solid tumor such as melanoma, head and neck, liver or kidney cancer. The chain uses TRBV7-2 and TRBJ1-1, and possibly TRBD1, on 5 matching bases. The CDR3 corresponds to CASSSGRSTEAFF. The bases are TGTGCCAGCAGCTCAGGGAGGAGCACTGAAGCTTTCTTT.